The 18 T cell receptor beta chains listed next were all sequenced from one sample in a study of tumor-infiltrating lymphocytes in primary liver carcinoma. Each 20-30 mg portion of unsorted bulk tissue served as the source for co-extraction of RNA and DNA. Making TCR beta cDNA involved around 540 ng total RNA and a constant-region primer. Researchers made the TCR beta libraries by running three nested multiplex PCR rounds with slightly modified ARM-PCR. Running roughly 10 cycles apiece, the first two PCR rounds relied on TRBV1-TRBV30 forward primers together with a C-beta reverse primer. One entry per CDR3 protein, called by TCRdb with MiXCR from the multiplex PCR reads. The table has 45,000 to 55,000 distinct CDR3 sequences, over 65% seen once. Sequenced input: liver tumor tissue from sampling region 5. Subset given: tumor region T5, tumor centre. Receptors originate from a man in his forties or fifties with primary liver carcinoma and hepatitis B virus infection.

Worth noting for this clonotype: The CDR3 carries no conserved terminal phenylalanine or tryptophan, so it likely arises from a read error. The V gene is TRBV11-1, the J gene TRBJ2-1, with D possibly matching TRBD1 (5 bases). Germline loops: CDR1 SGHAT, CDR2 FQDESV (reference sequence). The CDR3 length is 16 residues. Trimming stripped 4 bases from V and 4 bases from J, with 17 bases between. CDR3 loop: CASSYSTGCGYNEQFS. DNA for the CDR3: TGTGCCAGCAGCTATTCTACAGGTTGCGGTTACAATGAGCAGTTCTCC.

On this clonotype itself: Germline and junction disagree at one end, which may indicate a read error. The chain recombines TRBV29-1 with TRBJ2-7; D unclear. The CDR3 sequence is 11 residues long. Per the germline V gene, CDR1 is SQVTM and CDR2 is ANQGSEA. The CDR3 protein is CSGRVVYEQYF. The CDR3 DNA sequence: TGCAGCGGTAGGGTTGTCTACGAACAGTACTTC.

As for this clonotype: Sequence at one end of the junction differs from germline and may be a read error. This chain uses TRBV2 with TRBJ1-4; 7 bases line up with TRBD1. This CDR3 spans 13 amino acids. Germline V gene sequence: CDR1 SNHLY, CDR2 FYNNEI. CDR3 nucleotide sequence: TGTGCCACGGGACAGACAGAGGAGGAAAAAGTGTTTTTT. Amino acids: CATGQTEEEKVFF.

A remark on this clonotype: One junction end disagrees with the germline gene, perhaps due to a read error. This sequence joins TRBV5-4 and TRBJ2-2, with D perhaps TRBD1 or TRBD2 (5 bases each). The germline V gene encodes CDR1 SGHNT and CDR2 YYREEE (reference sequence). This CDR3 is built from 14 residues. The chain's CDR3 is CASSFPGGTGEPFF. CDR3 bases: TGTGCCAGCAGCTTCCCTGGGGGAACCGGGGAGCCGTTTTTT.

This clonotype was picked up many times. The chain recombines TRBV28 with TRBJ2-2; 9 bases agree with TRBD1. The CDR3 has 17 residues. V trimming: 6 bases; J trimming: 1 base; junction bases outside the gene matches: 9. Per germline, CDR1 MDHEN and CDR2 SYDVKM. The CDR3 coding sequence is TGTGCCAGCAGCTTAACACCGGGACAGGGGAACACCGGGGAGCTGTTTTTT. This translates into CASSLTPGQGNTGELFF.

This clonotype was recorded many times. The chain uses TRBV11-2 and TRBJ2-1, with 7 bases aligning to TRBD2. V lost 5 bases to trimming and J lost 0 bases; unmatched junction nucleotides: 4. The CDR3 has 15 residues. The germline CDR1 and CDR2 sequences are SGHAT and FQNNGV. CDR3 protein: CASSGGGGSYNEQFF. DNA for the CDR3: TGTGCCAGCAGCGGGGGGGGGGGCTCCTACAATGAGCAGTTCTTC. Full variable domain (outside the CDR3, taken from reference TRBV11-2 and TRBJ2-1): EAGVAQSPRYKIIEKRQSVAFWCNPISGHATLYWYQQILGQGPKLLIQFQNNGVVDDSQLPKDRFSAERLKGVDSTLKIQPAKLEDSAVYLCASSGGGGSYNEQFFGPGTRLTVL.

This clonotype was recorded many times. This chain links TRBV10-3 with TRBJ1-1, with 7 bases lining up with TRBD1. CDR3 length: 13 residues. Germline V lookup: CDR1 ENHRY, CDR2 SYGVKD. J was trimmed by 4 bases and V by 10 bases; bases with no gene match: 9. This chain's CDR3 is CANGGGEGTEAFF. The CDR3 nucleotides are TGTGCCAACGGAGGGGGCGAGGGCACTGAAGCTTTCTTT.

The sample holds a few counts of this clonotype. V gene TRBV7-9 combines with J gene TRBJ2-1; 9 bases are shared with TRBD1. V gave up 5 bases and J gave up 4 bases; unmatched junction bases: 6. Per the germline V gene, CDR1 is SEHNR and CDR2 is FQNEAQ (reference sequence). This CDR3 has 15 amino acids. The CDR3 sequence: CASSRRDRDYNEQFF. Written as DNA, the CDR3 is TGTGCCAGCAGCAGGCGGGACAGGGATTACAATGAGCAGTTCTTC. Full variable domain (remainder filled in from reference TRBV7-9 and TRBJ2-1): DTGVSQNPRHKITKRGQNVTFRCDPISEHNRLYWYRQTLGQGPEFLTYFQNEAQLEKSRLLSDRFSAERPKGSFSTLEIQRTEQGDSAMYLCASSRRDRDYNEQFFGPGTRLTVL.

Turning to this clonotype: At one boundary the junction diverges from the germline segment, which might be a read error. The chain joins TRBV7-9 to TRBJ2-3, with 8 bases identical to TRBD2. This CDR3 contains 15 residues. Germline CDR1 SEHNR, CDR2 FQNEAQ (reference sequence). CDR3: CASSLGLDYIDTLYF. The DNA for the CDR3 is TGTGCCAGCAGCTTGGGACTAGACTACATAGATACGCTGTATTTT.

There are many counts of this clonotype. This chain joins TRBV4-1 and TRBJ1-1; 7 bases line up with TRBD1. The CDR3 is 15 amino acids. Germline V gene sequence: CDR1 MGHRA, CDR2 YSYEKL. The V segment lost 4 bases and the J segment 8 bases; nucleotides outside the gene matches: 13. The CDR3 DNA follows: TGCGCCAGCAGCCTAGTGCTAACAGGGGAAATGGAAGCTTTCTTT. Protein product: CASSLVLTGEMEAFF.

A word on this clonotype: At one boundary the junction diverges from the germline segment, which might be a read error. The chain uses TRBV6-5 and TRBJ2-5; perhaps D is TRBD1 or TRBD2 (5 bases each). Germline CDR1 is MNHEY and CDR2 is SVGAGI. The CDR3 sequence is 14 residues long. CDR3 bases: TGTGTCAGCAGCTTTAAAGGGACGAAGGAGACCCAGTACTTC. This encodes CVSSFKGTKETQYF.

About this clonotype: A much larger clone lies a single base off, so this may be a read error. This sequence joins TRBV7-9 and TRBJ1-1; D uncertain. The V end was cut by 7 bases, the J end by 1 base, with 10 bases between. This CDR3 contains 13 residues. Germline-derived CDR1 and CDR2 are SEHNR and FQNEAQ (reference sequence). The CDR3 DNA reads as TGTGCCAGCAAAACGGACGGGAACACTGAAGCTTTCTTT. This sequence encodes CASKTDGNTEAFF.

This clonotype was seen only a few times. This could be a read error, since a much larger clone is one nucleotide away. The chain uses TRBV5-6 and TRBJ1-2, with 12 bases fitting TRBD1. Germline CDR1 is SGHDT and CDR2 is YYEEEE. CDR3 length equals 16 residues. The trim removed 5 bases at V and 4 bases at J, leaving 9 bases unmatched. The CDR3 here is CASSQPGTGGTYGYTF. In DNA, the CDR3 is TGTGCCAGCAGTCAGCCCGGGACAGGGGGCACCTATGGCTACACCTTC.

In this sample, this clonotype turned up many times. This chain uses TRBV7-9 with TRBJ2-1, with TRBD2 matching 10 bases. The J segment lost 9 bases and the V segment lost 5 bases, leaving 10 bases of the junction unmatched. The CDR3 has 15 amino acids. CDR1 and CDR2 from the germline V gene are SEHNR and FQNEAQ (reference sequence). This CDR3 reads CASSTTIVAGGEQFF. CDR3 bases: TGTGCCAGCAGCACAACCATAGTAGCGGGAGGTGAGCAGTTCTTC. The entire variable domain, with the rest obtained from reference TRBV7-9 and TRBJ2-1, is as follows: DTGVSQNPRHKITKRGQNVTFRCDPISEHNRLYWYRQTLGQGPEFLTYFQNEAQLEKSRLLSDRFSAERPKGSFSTLEIQRTEQGDSAMYLCASSTTIVAGGEQFFGPGTRLTVL.

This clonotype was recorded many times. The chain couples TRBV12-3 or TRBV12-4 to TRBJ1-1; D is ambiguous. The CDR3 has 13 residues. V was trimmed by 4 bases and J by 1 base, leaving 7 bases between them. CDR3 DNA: TGTGCCAGCAGTTATAGAAGGAACACTGAAGCTTTCTTT. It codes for CASSYRRNTEAFF.

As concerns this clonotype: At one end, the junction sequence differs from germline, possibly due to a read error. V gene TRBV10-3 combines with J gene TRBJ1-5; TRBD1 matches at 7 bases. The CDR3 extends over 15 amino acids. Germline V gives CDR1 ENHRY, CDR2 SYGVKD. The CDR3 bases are TGTGCCATCAGTGAGTCGGAGGGGGCTGATCAGCCCCGGCATTTT. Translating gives CAISESEGADQPRHF.

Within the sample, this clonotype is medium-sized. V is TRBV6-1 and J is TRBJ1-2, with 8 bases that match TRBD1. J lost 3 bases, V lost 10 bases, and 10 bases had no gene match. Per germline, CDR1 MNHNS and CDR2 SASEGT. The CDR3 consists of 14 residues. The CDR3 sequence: CATLMTGVDYGYTF. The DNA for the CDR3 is TGTGCCACTCTCATGACAGGGGTGGACTATGGCTACACCTTC.

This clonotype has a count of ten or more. The CDR3 DNA reads as TGTGCCAGCAGTCGGGGGTGGGCTCAGCCCCAGCATTTT. This codes for CASSRGWAQPQHF. The chain combines TRBV6-5 with TRBJ1-5, with a tentative D call TRBD1 (5 bases). CDR3 length: 13 amino acids. Trimming shortened V by 5 bases and J by 6 bases, and 11 bases separated the two germline ends. CDR1 MNHEY and CDR2 SVGAGI come from the germline V gene.